This T cell receptor (beta chain) came from a study of early T cells in non-severe SARS-CoV-2 infection. This clonotype was seen at least ten times. Its antigen is currently unknown. Individual cDNA molecules carried attached unique molecular identifiers. TCRdb reprocessed the 5' RACE reads via MiXCR and lists one record per CDR3 protein. This sample has approximately 67,000 distinct CDR3 sequences, with roughly 10% found just once. General study results and limits: Anti-spike CD8 responses were favored in VDJdb matching, and private and CD4 specificities were missed.

Germline CDR1 is SEHNR and CDR2 is FQNEAQ (reference sequence). V lost 4 bases, J lost 0 bases, and 7 bases lay in between. The CDR3 length is 14 residues. The rearrangement uses TRBV7-9 and TRBJ1-5; TRBD1 might be the D (5 bases). The TCR originated in an adult who was a healthcare worker with PCR-confirmed SARS-CoV-2 infection or an uninfected control (not recorded which). The sequencing input was whole blood. CDR3: CASSWDVSNQPQHF. Written as DNA, the CDR3 is TGTGCCAGCAGCTGGGACGTTAGCAATCAGCCCCAGCATTTT.